These 21 T cell receptor beta chains came from one sample sequenced in a study of blood T cell repertoires in COVID-19. Sequenced by immunoSEQ multiplex PCR; TCRdb stores in-frame clones only, minus some. The sample comprises about 400,000 clones, approximately 90% of which are singletons, and 4.3% rests with the top ten. The sequenced sample consisted of peripheral blood. The receptors stem from a woman between 25 and 40 years old with acute or convalescent COVID-19.

The rearrangement uses TRBV19 and TRBJ2-1; D ambiguous. The CDR3 has 14 amino acids. Germline V lookup: CDR1 LNHDA, CDR2 SQIVND (reference sequence). Trimming removed 4 bases at V and 4 bases at J, with 11 bases between. CDR3 coding DNA: TGTGCCAGTAGTAAACCACAGAGTTACAATGAGCAGTTCTTC. Amino acids: CASSKPQSYNEQFF.

This chain connects TRBV7-9 to TRBJ2-7, with D perhaps matching TRBD2 (5 bases). The V end was cut by 10 bases, the J end by 0 bases, with 13 bases between. The CDR3 contains 13 residues. In germline, CDR1 is SEHNR, CDR2 FQNEAQ (reference sequence). The CDR3 loop reads CATGREPSYEQYF. In DNA form, the CDR3 reads TGTGCCACAGGACGGGAACCCTCCTACGAGCAGTACTTC.

The chain has TRBV30 and TRBJ2-7; 10 bases map to TRBD2. The trim removed 3 bases at V and 13 bases at J, leaving 12 bases unmatched. The CDR3 runs 13 residues. Germline assignment: CDR1 GTSNPN and CDR2 SVGIG (reference sequence). The CDR3 nucleotides are TGTGCCTGGAGACCACTCAGCGGGGGGGCGTCTTACTTC. Amino acid sequence: CAWRPLSGGASYF.

This chain links TRBV4-1 with TRBJ2-3; D possibly corresponds to TRBD2 (7 bases). Germline V gives CDR1 MGHRA, CDR2 YSYEKL. The CDR3 runs to 15 residues. V shed 0 bases and J shed 2 bases, with 9 bases lying between them. CDR3 nucleotide sequence: TGCGCCAGCAGCCAAGATCGGGGGGCCACAGATACGCAGTATTTT. Translating it yields CASSQDRGATDTQYF.

The chain carries TRBV11-2 and TRBJ2-5, with D perhaps matching TRBD2 (6 bases). V was cut by 1 base and J by 5 bases, with 14 bases left in between. This CDR3 comprises 15 residues. The germline CDR1 and CDR2 sequences are SGHAT and FQNNGV. This chain's CDR3 is CASSLVPGLGETQYF. CDR3 coding DNA: TGTGCCAGCAGCTTAGTCCCGGGACTCGGGGAGACCCAGTACTTC.

This chain connects TRBV4-2 to TRBJ1-1, with 7 bases matching TRBD1. This CDR3 is 16 amino acids long. The V gene's germline CDR1 is LGHNA and CDR2 YNFKEQ. After removal of 1 base from V and 2 bases from J, the junction contained 7 bases not matched to a gene. The CDR3 region has the DNA TGTGCCAGCAGCCAAGTCGGGGGACAGCCTAACACTGAAGCTTTCTTT. Amino acid sequence: CASSQVGGQPNTEAFF.

The V and J genes are TRBV6-5 and TRBJ2-3; 7 nucleotides agree with TRBD2. Germline CDR1 MNHEY, CDR2 SVGAGI. The V gene end was trimmed by 10 bases and the J gene end by 4 bases; junction bases not matched to a gene: 14. The CDR3 runs to 15 residues. Here the CDR3 DNA reads TGTGCCATATCTGTGGGGGGAGGGCCCGCAGATACGCAGTATTTT. Its protein product is CAISVGGGPADTQYF.

This chain uses TRBV28 with TRBJ2-3; D may be TRBD1 (6 bases). CDR1 and CDR2 from the germline V gene are MDHEN and SYDVKM. The CDR3 has 16 amino acids. Trimming removed 6 bases at V and 2 bases at J, with 18 bases between. The CDR3 loop reads CASSPMRGTFTDTQYF. The CDR3 nucleotides read TGTGCCAGCAGCCCTATGAGGGGGACCTTCACAGATACGCAGTATTTT.

The chain links TRBV5-4 to TRBJ2-7; maybe TRBD2 (5 bases). The CDR3 is made up of 15 amino acids. The V gene lost 3 bases and the J gene lost 0 bases, with 13 bases spanning the gap. From germline, CDR1 is SGHNT and CDR2 YYREEE (reference sequence). The CDR3 protein is CASSWGAESSYEQYF. CDR3 DNA: TGTGCCAGCAGCTGGGGAGCGGAAAGCTCCTACGAGCAGTACTTC.

This clone was found a few times. The V and J genes are TRBV6-4 and TRBJ2-1; 11 nucleotides line up with TRBD2. The junction had 9 bases not matched to a gene; V was cut back by 6 bases and J by 5 bases. Germline assignment: CDR1 MRHNA and CDR2 SNTAGT. The CDR3 extends over 16 amino acids. The CDR3 bases are TGTGCCAGCAGCTATTCTGGGACTAGCGGAAACAATGAGCAGTTCTTC. Amino acid sequence: CASSYSGTSGNNEQFF.

The chain combines TRBV7-2 with TRBJ2-7; 7 nucleotides line up with TRBD1. The V gene's germline CDR1 is SGHTA and CDR2 FQGNSA. The CDR3 has 12 residues. The trim removed 3 bases at V and 4 bases at J, leaving 0 bases unmatched. In DNA form, the CDR3 reads TGTGCCAGCAGCTTGACAGGGTACGAGCAGTACTTC. Amino acid sequence: CASSLTGYEQYF.

The chain couples TRBV19 to TRBJ1-1; 9 bases are shared with TRBD1. V lost 9 bases, J lost 7 bases, and 6 bases stayed unmatched. CDR3 length: 12 amino acids. The germline V gene encodes CDR1 LNHDA and CDR2 SQIVND (reference sequence). CDR3 coding DNA: TGTGCCAGCACAGGGGGCGCGTTTGAAGCTTTCTTT. It codes for CASTGGAFEAFF.

This clone came up once. The J gene is TRBJ1-2, the V gene TRBV28; weak D call: TRBD1 (5 bases). The CDR3 runs 15 residues. The V gene lost 1 base and the J gene lost 4 bases, with 13 bases spanning the gap. Per the germline V gene, CDR1 is MDHEN and CDR2 is SYDVKM. CDR3 sequence (DNA): TGTGCCAGCAGTTTATTTGGTGTCAGGGCCTATGGCTACACCTTC. Translated, it gives CASSLFGVRAYGYTF.

The V gene is TRBV2, the J gene TRBJ1-1, with TRBD1 identical over 7 bases. Germline assignment: CDR1 SNHLY and CDR2 FYNNEI. This CDR3 spans 14 amino acids. V lost 10 bases, J lost 6 bases, and 14 bases stayed unmatched. CDR3 in amino acids: CANRRPDRAAEAFF. CDR3 nucleotide sequence: TGTGCCAACCGACGCCCCGACAGGGCTGCTGAAGCTTTCTTT.

This sequence joins TRBV6-5 and TRBJ2-1; D is unclear. CDR1 is MNHEY, CDR2 SVGAGI, per germline. The ends were cut back, 5 bases at V and 6 bases at J, with 8 bases in the middle. The CDR3 is made up of 12 amino acids. CDR3 in DNA: TGTGCCAGCAGTCAGACAACCAATGAGCAGTTCTTC. Translated, it gives CASSQTTNEQFF.

This chain connects TRBV30 to TRBJ1-1, with TRBD1 matching over 9 bases. V was clipped by 8 bases and J by 5 bases; unmatched bases: 9. CDR3 length: 13 amino acids. The germline V gene has CDR1 GTSNPN and CDR2 SVGIG (reference sequence). CDR3 bases: TGTGCCGGACTACAGGGGGCCTATACTGAAGCTTTCTTT. Protein sequence: CAGLQGAYTEAFF.

The chain joins TRBV4-2 to TRBJ1-2; D possibly corresponds to TRBD1 (6 bases). Per the germline V gene, CDR1 is LGHNA and CDR2 is YNFKEQ. The CDR3 is 14 amino acids. The V end lost 0 bases, the J end lost 8 bases, and 13 bases lay between the germline ends. The CDR3 DNA follows: TGTGCCAGCAGCCAAGACGTGACAGGAGACGGCTACACCTTC. Residues: CASSQDVTGDGYTF.

The genes are TRBV5-4 and TRBJ2-5; D might be TRBD2 (7 bases). The CDR3 has 16 amino acids. Germline CDR1 and CDR2: SGHNT and YYREEE (reference sequence). V shed 1 base and J shed 0 bases, with 13 bases lying between them. CDR3 sequence (DNA): TGTGCCAGCAGCTTGTGGGGAGGGGGTTACCAAGAGACCCAGTACTTC. Translated: CASSLWGGGYQETQYF.

This chain uses TRBV27 with TRBJ2-1; weak D call: TRBD2 (6 bases). Germline CDR1 MNHEY, CDR2 SMNVEV (reference sequence). This CDR3 has 14 residues. Trimming cost V 8 bases and J 3 bases, with 14 bases left between them. In DNA, the CDR3 is TGTGCCAGCGCCCCGGGCGGGATCTACAATGAGCAGTTCTTC. This codes for CASAPGGIYNEQFF.

V and J are TRBV4-1 and TRBJ1-1; tentatively, D is TRBD1 (6 bases). The CDR3 has 14 residues. Per germline, CDR1 MGHRA and CDR2 YSYEKL. V was trimmed by 4 bases and J by 1 base, leaving 10 bases between them. The CDR3 DNA is TGCGCCAGCAGCCTGGGGGCGGGGAACACTGAAGCTTTCTTT. It is translated as CASSLGAGNTEAFF.

This clone was detected once. V usage is TRBV7-6 and J usage is TRBJ2-6, with 8 nucleotides matching TRBD1. The CDR3 totals 17 residues. Germline V gene lookup returns CDR1 SGHVS and CDR2 FNYEAQ. The V and J ends lost 6 bases and 2 bases, in that order; junction bases with no gene match: 9. The CDR3 reads CASSRGQGVAGANVLTF. CDR3 nucleotides: TGTGCCAGCAGTCGCGGACAGGGAGTAGCTGGGGCCAACGTCCTGACTTTC.